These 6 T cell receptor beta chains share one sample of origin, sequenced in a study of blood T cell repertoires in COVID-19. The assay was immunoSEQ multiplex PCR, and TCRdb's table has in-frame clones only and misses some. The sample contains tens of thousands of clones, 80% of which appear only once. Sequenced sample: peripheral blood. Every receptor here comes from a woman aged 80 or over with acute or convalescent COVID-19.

Here the CDR3 DNA reads TGTGCCAGCAGTTTAGCGGGGCAAAACACCGGGGAGCTGTTTTTT. Protein: CASSLAGQNTGELFF. The chain combines TRBV6-5 with TRBJ2-2, with 8 bases identical to TRBD2. Germline trimming cut 4 bases from V and 2 bases from J; bases unmatched to any gene: 3. CDR3 size: 15 residues. The germline gives CDR1 MNHEY, CDR2 SVGAGI.

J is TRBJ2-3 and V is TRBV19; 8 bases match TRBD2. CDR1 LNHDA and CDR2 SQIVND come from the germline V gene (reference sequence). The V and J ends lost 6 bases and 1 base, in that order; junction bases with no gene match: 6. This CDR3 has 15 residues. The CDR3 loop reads CASRDGGAGTDTQYF. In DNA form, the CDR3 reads TGTGCCAGTAGGGACGGGGGGGCCGGCACAGATACGCAGTATTTT.

Here the CDR3 DNA reads TGTGCCACCAGTGATTCTAGCGGGGTGGGAGATACGCAGTATTTT. This codes for CATSDSSGVGDTQYF. The chain carries TRBV24-1 and TRBJ2-3; TRBD2 matches 9 bases. V gave up 2 bases and J gave up 5 bases; unmatched junction bases: 4. The CDR3 spans 15 residues. CDR1 KGHDR and CDR2 SFDVKD come from the germline V gene.

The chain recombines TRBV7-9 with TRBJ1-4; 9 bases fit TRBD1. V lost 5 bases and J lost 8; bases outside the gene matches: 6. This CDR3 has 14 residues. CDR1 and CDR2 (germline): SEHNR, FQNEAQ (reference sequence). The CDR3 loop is CASSPQGAKEKLFF. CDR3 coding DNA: TGTGCCAGCAGCCCACAGGGGGCAAAAGAAAAACTGTTTTTT.

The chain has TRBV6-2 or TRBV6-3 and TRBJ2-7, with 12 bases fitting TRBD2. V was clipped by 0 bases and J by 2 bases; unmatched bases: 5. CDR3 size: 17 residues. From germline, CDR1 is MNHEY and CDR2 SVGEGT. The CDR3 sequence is CASSYSTTSGGTYEQYF. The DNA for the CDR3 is TGTGCCAGCAGTTACTCCACTACTAGCGGGGGGACCTACGAGCAGTACTTC.

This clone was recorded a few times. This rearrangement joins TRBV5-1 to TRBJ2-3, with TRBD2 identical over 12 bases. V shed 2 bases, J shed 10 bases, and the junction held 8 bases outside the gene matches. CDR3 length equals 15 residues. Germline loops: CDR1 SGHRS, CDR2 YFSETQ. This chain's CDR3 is CASSLTSGGLYSQYF. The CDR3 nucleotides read TGCGCCAGCAGCTTAACTAGCGGGGGGTTATACTCGCAGTATTTT.